This TCR beta chain was sequenced in a study of identical twins. From the 5' RACE reads, TCRdb called clonotypes with MiXCR, one entry per CDR3 protein. The data hold about 920,000 distinct CDR3 sequences, with over 9% observed a single time. Only healthy Caucasians were included as donors. Losses at the gene ends were 7 bases for V and 4 bases for J; bases not matched to a gene: 9. This CDR3 is 15 amino acids long. CDR1 SQVTM and CDR2 ANQGSEA come from the germline V gene. These data also formed part of another study, on yellow fever vaccine responses in identical twins.

V is TRBV29-1 and J is TRBJ2-3; 12 bases match TRBD2. The clonotype comes from a woman aged 18 to 35 in good health. Sequenced input: PBMCs. This CDR3 reads CSAAQGLAGADTQYF. CDR3 in DNA: TGCAGCGCCGCCCAGGGACTAGCGGGCGCAGATACGCAGTATTTT.